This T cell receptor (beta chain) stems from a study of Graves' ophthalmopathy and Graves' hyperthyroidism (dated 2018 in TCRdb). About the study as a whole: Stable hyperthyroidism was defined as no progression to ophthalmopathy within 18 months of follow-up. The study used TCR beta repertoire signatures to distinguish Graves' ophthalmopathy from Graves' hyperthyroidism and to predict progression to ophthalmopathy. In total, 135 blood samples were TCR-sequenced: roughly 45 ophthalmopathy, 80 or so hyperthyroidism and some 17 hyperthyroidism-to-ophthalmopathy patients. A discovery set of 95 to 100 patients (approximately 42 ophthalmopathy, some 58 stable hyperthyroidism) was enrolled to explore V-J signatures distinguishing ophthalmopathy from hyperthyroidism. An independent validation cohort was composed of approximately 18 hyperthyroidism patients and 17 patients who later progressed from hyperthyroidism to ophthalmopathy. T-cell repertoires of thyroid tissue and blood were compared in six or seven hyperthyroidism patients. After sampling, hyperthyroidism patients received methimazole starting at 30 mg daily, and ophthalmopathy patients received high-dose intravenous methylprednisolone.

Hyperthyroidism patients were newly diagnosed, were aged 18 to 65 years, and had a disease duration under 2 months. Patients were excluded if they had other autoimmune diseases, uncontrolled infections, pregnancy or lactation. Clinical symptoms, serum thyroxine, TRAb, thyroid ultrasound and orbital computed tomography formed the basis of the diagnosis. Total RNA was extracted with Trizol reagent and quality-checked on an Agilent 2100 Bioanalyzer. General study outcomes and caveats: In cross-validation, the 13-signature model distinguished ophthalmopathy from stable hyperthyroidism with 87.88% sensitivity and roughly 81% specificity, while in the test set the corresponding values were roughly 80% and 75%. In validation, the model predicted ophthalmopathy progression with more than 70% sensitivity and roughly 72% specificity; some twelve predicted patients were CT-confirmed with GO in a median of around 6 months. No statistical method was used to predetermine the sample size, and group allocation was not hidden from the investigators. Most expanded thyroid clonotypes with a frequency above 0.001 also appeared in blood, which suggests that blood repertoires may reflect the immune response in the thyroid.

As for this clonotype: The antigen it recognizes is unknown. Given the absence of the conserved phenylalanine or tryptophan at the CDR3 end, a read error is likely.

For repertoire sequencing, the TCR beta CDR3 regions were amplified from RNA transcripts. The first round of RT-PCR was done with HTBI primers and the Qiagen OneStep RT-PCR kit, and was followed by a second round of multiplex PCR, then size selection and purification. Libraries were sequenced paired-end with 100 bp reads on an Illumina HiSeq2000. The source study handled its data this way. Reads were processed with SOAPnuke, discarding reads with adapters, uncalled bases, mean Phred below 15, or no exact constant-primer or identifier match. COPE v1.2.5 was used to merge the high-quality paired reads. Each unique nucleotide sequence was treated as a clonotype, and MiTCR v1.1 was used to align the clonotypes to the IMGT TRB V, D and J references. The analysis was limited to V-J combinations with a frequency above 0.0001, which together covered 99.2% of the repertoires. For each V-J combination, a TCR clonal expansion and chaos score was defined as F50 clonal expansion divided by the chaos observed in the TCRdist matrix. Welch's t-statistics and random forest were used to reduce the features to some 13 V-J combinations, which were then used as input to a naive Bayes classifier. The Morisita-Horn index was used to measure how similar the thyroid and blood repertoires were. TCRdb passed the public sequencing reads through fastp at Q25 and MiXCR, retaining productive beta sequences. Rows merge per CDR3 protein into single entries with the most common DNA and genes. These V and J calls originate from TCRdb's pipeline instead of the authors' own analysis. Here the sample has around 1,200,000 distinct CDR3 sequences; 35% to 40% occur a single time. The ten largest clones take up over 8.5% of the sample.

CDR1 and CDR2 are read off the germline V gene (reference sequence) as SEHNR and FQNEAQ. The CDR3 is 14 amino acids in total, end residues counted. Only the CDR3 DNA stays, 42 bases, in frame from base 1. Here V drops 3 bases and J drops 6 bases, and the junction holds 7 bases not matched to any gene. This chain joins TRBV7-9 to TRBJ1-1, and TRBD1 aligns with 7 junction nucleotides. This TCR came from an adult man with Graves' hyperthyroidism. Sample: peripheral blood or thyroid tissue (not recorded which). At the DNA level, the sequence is TGTGCCAGCAGCTTTTCGGGGACAGAGGCTGAAGCTTTCCTT. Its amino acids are CASSFSGTEAEAFL.